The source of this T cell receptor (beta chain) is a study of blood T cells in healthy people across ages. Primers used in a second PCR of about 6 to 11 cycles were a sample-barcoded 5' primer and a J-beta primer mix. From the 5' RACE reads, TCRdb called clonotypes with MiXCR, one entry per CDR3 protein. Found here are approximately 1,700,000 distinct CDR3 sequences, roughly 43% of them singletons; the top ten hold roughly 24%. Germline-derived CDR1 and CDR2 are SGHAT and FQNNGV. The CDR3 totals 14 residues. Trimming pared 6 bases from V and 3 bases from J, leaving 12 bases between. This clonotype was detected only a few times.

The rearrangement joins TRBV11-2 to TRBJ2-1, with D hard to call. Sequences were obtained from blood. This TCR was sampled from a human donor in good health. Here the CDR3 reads CASSYSPFYNEQFF. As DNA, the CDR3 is TGTGCCAGCAGTTATAGCCCCTTCTACAATGAGCAGTTCTTC.